The 17 T cell receptor beta chains below all came from one sample that was sequenced in a study of OX40 agonist ivuxolimab in advanced cancers. Here immunoSEQ multiplex PCR was the method, and the copy in TCRdb shows in-frame clones only, minus some. The table lists over 50,000 clones, approximately 81% of them singletons. The input for sequencing was CD4+ or CD8+ T cells sorted from blood, taken in a trial of the OX40 agonist ivuxolimab. The receptor source for this set is an adult with an advanced solid tumor such as melanoma, head and neck, liver or kidney cancer.

V and J are TRBV2 and TRBJ1-2, with TRBD1 identical over 8 bases. Germline CDR1 is SNHLY and CDR2 is FYNNEI. This CDR3 spans 14 amino acids. The trim removed 6 bases at V and 6 bases at J, leaving 9 bases unmatched. The CDR3 protein is CASRWAGGGDGYTF. CDR3 nucleotides: TGTGCCAGCAGGTGGGCAGGGGGCGGCGATGGCTACACCTTC.

CDR3 DNA sequence: TGTGCCAGCGGACGGTCGAACACCGGGGAGCTGTTTTTT. It specifies CASGRSNTGELFF. J is TRBJ2-2 and V is TRBV7-3, with D unresolved. V gave up 8 bases and J gave up 0 bases, with 7 bases separating them. Germline V gene data show CDR1 as SGHTA and CDR2 as FQGTGA. The CDR3 is made up of 13 amino acids.

This rearrangement joins TRBV5-6 to TRBJ1-2; D gene unclear. This CDR3 spans 15 amino acids. From germline, CDR1 is SGHDT and CDR2 YYEEEE. Trimming removed 0 bases at V and 7 bases at J, with 16 bases between. The CDR3 bases are TGTGCCAGCAGCTTGGGGTCCGGGGTTCAGTCTGGCTACACCTTC. Translating it yields CASSLGSGVQSGYTF.

This clone was seen just once. CDR3 bases: TGTGCCAGCAGCGTAGGGGAGGGGGACTATGGCTACACCTTC. Its protein is CASSVGEGDYGYTF. V gene TRBV9 combines with J gene TRBJ1-2, with D tentatively TRBD1 (6 bases). Trimming removed 0 bases from V and 3 bases from J, with 9 bases in between. CDR1 and CDR2 from the germline V gene are SGDLS and YYNGEE. This CDR3 is 14 amino acids long.

The genes are TRBV6-6 and TRBJ1-5, with a possible D match to TRBD1 (5 bases). The CDR3 spans 15 residues. Germline lookup yields CDR1 MNHNY and CDR2 SVGAGI (reference sequence). The germline V and J ends were trimmed by 3 bases and 0 bases, with 9 bases remaining between them. The CDR3 coding sequence is TGTGCCAGCAGTTATTCAGGGAATAGCAATCAGCCCCAGCATTTT. Translating it yields CASSYSGNSNQPQHF.

The CDR3 DNA sequence: TGTGCCAGCAGCTTAGGGGCGAGGGGGACCGGGGAGCTGTTTTTT. It translates to CASSLGARGTGELFF. The genes are TRBV6-1 and TRBJ2-2; a weak D match, TRBD1 (6 bases). Germline CDR1 MNHNS, CDR2 SASEGT. The CDR3 runs to 15 residues. The V end was cut by 6 bases, the J end by 5 bases, with 16 bases between.

V gene TRBV30 combines with J gene TRBJ2-7; D uncertain. The V gene lost 4 bases and the J gene lost 0 bases, with 16 bases spanning the gap. This CDR3 is 15 amino acids long. In germline, CDR1 is GTSNPN, CDR2 SVGIG (reference sequence). The CDR3: CAWKSSALHSYEQYF. DNA for the CDR3: TGTGCCTGGAAATCCTCTGCCCTGCACTCCTACGAGCAGTACTTC.

This chain's CDR3 is CASSDGGTGAGEQYF. The CDR3 DNA reads as TGTGCCAGCAGCGATGGGGGGACAGGGGCCGGCGAGCAGTACTTC. The chain employs TRBV11-3 and TRBJ2-7, with 10 bases fitting TRBD1. This CDR3 contains 15 residues. Germline V gene lookup returns CDR1 SGHNT and CDR2 YENEEA. Unmatched junction bases numbered 10, after V lost 5 bases and J lost 6 bases.

CDR3 DNA sequence: TGTGCCACCTGGACAGGGGCGAACAATCAGCCCCAGCATTTT. Its translation is CATWTGANNQPQHF. The chain has TRBV10-3 and TRBJ1-5; TRBD1 matches at 9 bases. The germline gives CDR1 ENHRY, CDR2 SYGVKD. V trimming: 10 bases; J trimming: 3 bases; junction bases outside the gene matches: 7. The CDR3 runs to 14 residues.

The chain recombines TRBV19 with TRBJ2-6; no clear D gene. The CDR3 contains 14 residues. CDR1 is LNHDA and CDR2 is SQIVND in the germline V gene (reference sequence). The germline V and J ends were trimmed by 5 bases and 1 base, with 6 bases remaining between them. The CDR3 coding sequence is TGTGCCAGTAGTGGGGTTTCTGGGGCCAACGTCCTGACTTTC. Its protein is CASSGVSGANVLTF.

V gene TRBV11-2 combines with J gene TRBJ2-5; 7 bases align to TRBD1. With V trimmed by 4 bases and J by 2 bases, 7 bases remained unmatched. Per the germline V gene, CDR1 is SGHAT and CDR2 is FQNNGV. This CDR3 region has 15 residues. The CDR3 protein is CASSSGQGVQETQYF. The CDR3 DNA reads as TGTGCCAGCAGCTCTGGTCAGGGGGTGCAAGAGACCCAGTACTTC.

This clone appeared once. The chain carries TRBV25-1 and TRBJ2-7; 9 nucleotides align to TRBD2. Germline CDR1 MGHDK, CDR2 SYGVNS. This CDR3 is built from 14 residues. J gave up 4 bases and V 3 bases, and 4 bases lay outside the gene matches. For the CDR3, the DNA is TGTGCCAGCAGTGACCGGACTAGCGTTTACGAGCAGTACTTC. Translating it yields CASSDRTSVYEQYF.

As to this clone: Additional DNA sequences in this sample encode the identical CDR3. The chain joins TRBV18 to TRBJ2-7; D is ambiguous. This CDR3 contains 11 residues. The germline CDR1 and CDR2 sequences are KGHSH and LQKENI. With 4 bases removed from V and 5 bases from J, the gap between germline ends came to 6 bases. The DNA of the CDR3 is TGTGCCAGCTCACGCAAGGACGAGCAGTACTTC. Protein sequence: CASSRKDEQYF.

V usage is TRBV19 and J usage is TRBJ1-5; no clear D gene. V lost 0 bases and J 1 base, leaving 7 bases between the germline ends. The length of the CDR3 is 15 residues. Germline CDR1 is LNHDA and CDR2 is SQIVND (reference sequence). As DNA, the CDR3 is TGTGCCAGTAGTATAGAGGGCAGGAGCAATCAGCCCCAGCATTTT. This codes for CASSIEGRSNQPQHF.

The chain carries TRBV4-1 and TRBJ1-5, with no clear D. Trimming stripped 0 bases from V and 0 bases from J, with 9 bases between. From germline, CDR1 is MGHRA and CDR2 YSYEKL. CDR3 length: 16 amino acids. CDR3 amino acids: CASSQDPGNSNQPQHF. Here the CDR3 DNA reads TGCGCCAGCAGCCAAGATCCGGGTAATAGCAATCAGCCCCAGCATTTT.

This clone appeared a single time. One junction end disagrees with the germline gene, perhaps due to a read error. This chain connects TRBV30 to TRBJ2-4; 7 bases map to TRBD2. CDR3 length: 10 amino acids. The germline CDR1 and CDR2 sequences are GTSNPN and SVGIG (reference sequence). The CDR3 sequence is CAWSVAGPPF. The CDR3 coding sequence is TGTGCCTGGAGTGTAGCGGGACCACCCTTC.

This clone was recorded only once. The gene calls are TRBV7-3 and TRBJ2-7; a weak D match, TRBD1 (7 bases). Germline loops: CDR1 SGHTA, CDR2 FQGTGA. The CDR3 spans 13 residues. Between the trimmed V and J ends, which lost 4 bases and 6 bases, there was a span of 13 bases. CDR3 region: CASSSHRGGEQYF. The CDR3 coding sequence is TGTGCCAGCAGCTCCCACAGGGGAGGCGAGCAGTACTTC.